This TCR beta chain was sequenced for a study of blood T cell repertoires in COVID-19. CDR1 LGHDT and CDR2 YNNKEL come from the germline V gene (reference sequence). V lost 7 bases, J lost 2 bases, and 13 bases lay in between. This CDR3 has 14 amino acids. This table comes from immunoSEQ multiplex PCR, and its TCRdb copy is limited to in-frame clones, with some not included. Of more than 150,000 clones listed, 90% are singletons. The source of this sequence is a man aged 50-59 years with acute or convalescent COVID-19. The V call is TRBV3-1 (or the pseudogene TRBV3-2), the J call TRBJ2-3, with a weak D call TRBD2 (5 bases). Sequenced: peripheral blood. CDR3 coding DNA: TGTGCCAGCACCCACCGGGGTAACACAGATACGCAGTATTTT. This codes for CASTHRGNTDTQYF.